These 25 T cell receptor beta chains share one sample of origin, sequenced in a study of regulatory T cells in long-lasting Graves disease. Building the TCR beta libraries relied on iRepertoire HTBI primers, and CDR3 regions underwent Arm-PCR. TCRdb analysed the multiplex PCR reads with MiXCR anew, one entry per CDR3 protein. Among around 500,000 distinct CDR3 sequences listed, 16% were seen once. Time point noted: newly diagnosed GD, antithyroid drugs for less than 3 months. The authors made the TCR library using RNA they extracted from PBMCs. These data were also filed under a second study, of T cells in Graves' hyperthyroidism and ophthalmopathy.

The source material was peripheral blood mononuclear cells (PBMCs), sampled at new diagnosis, from a patient treated with antithyroid drugs. The receptors were gathered from a woman aged 35-65 years with Graves disease.

This clonotype was counted a single time. Possible read error: a much larger clone is one base away. The genes are TRBV3-1 and TRBJ1-2; tentatively, D is TRBD1 (5 bases). V gave up 1 base and J gave up 4 bases, with 13 bases separating them. Per the germline V gene, CDR1 is LGHDT and CDR2 is YNNKEL (reference sequence). The CDR3 is 15 amino acids. In DNA form, the CDR3 reads TGTGCCAGCAGCCAAGCCACATGGGGCAGCTATGGCTACACCTTC. As protein: CASSQATWGSYGYTF.

The chain is built from TRBV20-1 and TRBJ2-2; 10 bases agree with TRBD2. The germline CDR1 and CDR2 sequences are DFQATT and SNEGSKA (reference sequence). The length of the CDR3 is 16 residues. V was pared by 0 bases and J by 2 bases, with 3 bases of the junction left unmatched. For the CDR3, the DNA is TGCAGTGCTAGAGATCTAGCGGGGGATAACACCGGGGAGCTGTTTTTT. This sequence encodes CSARDLAGDNTGELFF.

The chain joins TRBV19 to TRBJ2-3; D not resolved. Trimming stripped 4 bases from V and 2 bases from J, with 10 bases between. CDR3 length: 14 amino acids. CDR1 and CDR2 (germline): LNHDA, SQIVND (reference sequence). The CDR3 sequence: CASSRSITTDTQYF. Written as DNA, the CDR3 is TGTGCCAGTAGTAGGTCGATTACCACAGATACGCAGTATTTT.

V and J are TRBV6-2 or TRBV6-3 and TRBJ1-2; D is unresolved. Trimming cost V 1 base and J 8 bases, with 11 bases left between them. CDR1 MNHEY and CDR2 SVGEGT come from the germline V gene. This CDR3 comprises 13 residues. CDR3 sequence: CASSYLAQWGYTF. In DNA, the CDR3 is TGTGCCAGCAGTTACTTAGCCCAGTGGGGCTACACCTTC.

V is TRBV2 and J is TRBJ2-2; 7 bases fit TRBD1. The junction had 9 bases not matched to a gene; V was cut back by 4 bases and J by 7 bases. The CDR3 contains 15 residues. The germline CDR1 and CDR2 sequences are SNHLY and FYNNEI. In nucleotides, the CDR3 is TGTGCCAGCAGTGTAGGAAGGGGGCGTGACGGGGAGCTGTTTTTT. Protein sequence: CASSVGRGRDGELFF.

In its sample, this clonotype was seen many times. The genes are TRBV20-1 and TRBJ2-1; 10 nucleotides match TRBD2. This CDR3 spans 15 amino acids. Losses at the gene ends were 0 bases for V and 10 bases for J; bases not matched to a gene: 9. Germline assignment: CDR1 DFQATT and CDR2 SNEGSKA (reference sequence). CDR3 loop: CSARDPSGGAIEQFF. The CDR3 nucleotides read TGCAGTGCTAGAGATCCCAGCGGGGGGGCAATCGAGCAGTTCTTC.

This clonotype has more than one count but fewer than ten. This chain connects TRBV18 to TRBJ2-1, with TRBD2 matching 9 bases. This CDR3 spans 16 amino acids. V gave up 0 bases and J gave up 5 bases; unmatched junction bases: 5. Germline V gene data show CDR1 as KGHSH and CDR2 as LQKENI. The CDR3 is CASSPPQRGAHNEQFF. As DNA, the CDR3 is TGTGCCAGCTCACCACCTCAGCGGGGGGCCCACAATGAGCAGTTCTTC. The entire variable domain, with the rest obtained from reference TRBV18 and TRBJ2-1, is as follows: NAGVMQNPRHLVRRRGQEARLRCSPMKGHSHVYWYRQLPEEGLKFMVYLQKENIIDESGMPKERFSAEFPKEGPSILRIQQVVRGDSAAYFCASSPPQRGAHNEQFFGPGTRLTVL.

This clonotype showed up just a few times. The chain couples TRBV5-1 to TRBJ2-3; TRBD1 or TRBD2 may be the D gene (7 bases each). The germline V and J ends were trimmed by 4 bases and 4 bases, with 19 bases remaining between them. This CDR3 comprises 16 residues. Germline CDR1 reads SGHRS; CDR2 reads YFSETQ. The CDR3 sequence: CASSPTGEGLADTQYF. CDR3 DNA sequence: TGCGCCAGCAGCCCCACAGGGGAGGGCTTGGCAGATACGCAGTATTTT.

About this clonotype: A clone one base away is much larger, so this may be a read error. The rearrangement links TRBV6-2 or TRBV6-3 to TRBJ1-2; D is perhaps TRBD1 (5 bases). Per the germline V gene, CDR1 is MNHEY and CDR2 is SVGEGT. This CDR3 is 15 amino acids long. V gave up 5 bases and J gave up 1 base, with 14 bases separating them. In DNA form, the CDR3 reads TGTGCCAGCAGTGGAAGGGGCGAGGGTAACTATGGCTACACCTTC. Translating gives CASSGRGEGNYGYTF.

This clonotype was seen at least ten times. The gene calls are TRBV20-1 and TRBJ2-7; TRBD1 agrees at 8 bases. CDR3 length: 12 amino acids. V lost 5 bases and J lost 5; bases outside the gene matches: 5. The germline V gene has CDR1 DFQATT and CDR2 SNEGSKA (reference sequence). The CDR3 spells CSAGGQGHEQYF. CDR3 DNA: TGCAGTGCTGGCGGACAGGGCCACGAGCAGTACTTC.

This clonotype was counted at least ten times. The V call is TRBV30, the J call TRBJ2-6; D gene ambiguous. Germline V lookup: CDR1 GTSNPN, CDR2 SVGIG (reference sequence). This CDR3 is 14 amino acids long. The V end was cut by 4 bases, the J end by 4 bases, with 11 bases between. The CDR3: CAWTVGIGANVLTF. CDR3 DNA sequence: TGTGCCTGGACAGTGGGGATCGGGGCCAACGTCCTGACTTTC. The full variable domain, in which reference TRBV30 and TRBJ2-6 provide the parts outside the CDR3, is SQTIHQWPATLVQPVGSPLSLECTVEGTSNPNLYWYRQAAGRGLQLLFYSVGIGQISSEVPQNLSASRPQDRQFILSSKKLLLSDSGFYLCAWTVGIGANVLTFGAGSRLTVL.

This clonotype appeared a few times. The chain uses TRBV9 and TRBJ2-2; 7 nucleotides align to TRBD2. V shed 0 bases, J shed 8 bases, and the junction held 13 bases outside the gene matches. This CDR3 comprises 17 residues. Looked up from germline, CDR1 is SGDLS and CDR2 is YYNGEE. CDR3 nucleotide sequence: TGTGCCAGCAGCGTAGGTGGCAGTAGAGCGGGGAAGGGGGAGCTGTTTTTT. Amino acid sequence: CASSVGGSRAGKGELFF. Supplemented by reference TRBV9 and TRBJ2-2, the full variable domain reads DSGVTQTPKHLITATGQRVTLRCSPRSGDLSVYWYQQSLDQGLQFLIQYYNGEERAKGNILERFSAQQFPDLHSELNLSSLELGDSALYFCASSVGGSRAGKGELFFGEGSRLTVL.

This chain joins TRBV15 and TRBJ2-2; D is perhaps TRBD1 or TRBD2 (5 bases each). Trimming shortened V by 5 bases and J by 3 bases, and 7 bases separated the two germline ends. This CDR3 is 13 amino acids long. Germline V gene data show CDR1 as LNHNV and CDR2 as YYDKDF (reference sequence). The CDR3 bases are TGTGCCACCAGCGTGGGGGACACCGGGGAGCTGTTTTTT. Its protein product is CATSVGDTGELFF.

This clonotype appeared many times. This sequence joins TRBV11-2 and TRBJ1-1, with D unresolved. CDR3 length: 15 amino acids. V was clipped by 1 base and J by 1 base, with 10 bases between them. Per the germline V gene, CDR1 is SGHAT and CDR2 is FQNNGV. CDR3 in amino acids: CASSLVFASNTEAFF. For the CDR3, the DNA is TGTGCCAGCAGCTTAGTCTTTGCTTCGAACACTGAAGCTTTCTTT.

This clonotype has a handful of counts. The genes are TRBV5-1 and TRBJ1-1; D might be TRBD1 (6 bases). The CDR3 contains 17 residues. The V gene lost 3 bases and the J gene lost 1 base, with 19 bases spanning the gap. The V gene's germline CDR1 is SGHRS and CDR2 YFSETQ. As DNA, the CDR3 is TGCGCCAGCAGCTCGGGGGGGGCAGGGCCGGGGAACACTGAAGCTTTCTTT. It yields the protein CASSSGGAGPGNTEAFF.

This clonotype was recorded many times. The chain couples TRBV2 to TRBJ1-5, with D maybe TRBD1 (6 bases). Trimming shortened V by 8 bases and J by 1 base, and 9 bases separated the two germline ends. This CDR3 is 13 amino acids long. Germline V gene lookup returns CDR1 SNHLY and CDR2 FYNNEI. DNA for the CDR3: TGTGCCAGCGGCAGGGGAAGCAATCAGCCCCAGCATTTT. This codes for CASGRGSNQPQHF. The full variable domain, completed using reference TRBV2 and TRBJ1-5, is EPEVTQTPSHQVTQMGQEVILRCVPISNHLYFYWYRQILGQKVEFLVSFYNNEISEKSEIFDDQFSVERPDGSNFTLKIRSTKLEDSAMYFCASGRGSNQPQHFGDGTRLSIL.

Only one count was recorded for this clonotype. A much larger clone sits a single nucleotide away, making a read error possible. The chain couples TRBV7-8 to TRBJ1-5; 7 positions agree with TRBD1. The CDR3 is 15 amino acids. Germline-derived CDR1 and CDR2 are SGHVS and FQNEAQ. Losses at the gene ends were 2 bases for V and 7 bases for J; bases not matched to a gene: 8. The CDR3 nucleotides are TGTGCCAGCAGCTTACTGGCGACAGGGAACCAGCCCCAGCATTTT. Its protein is CASSLLATGNQPQHF. Full variable domain (rest looked up from reference TRBV7-8 and TRBJ1-5): GAGVSQSPRYKVAKRGQDVALRCDPISGHVSLFWYQQALGQGPEFLTYFQNEAQLDKSGLPSDRFFAERPEGSVSTLKIQRTQQEDSAVYLCASSLLATGNQPQHFGDGTRLSIL.

The rearrangement joins TRBV6-5 to TRBJ1-4; D remains unclear. Germline loops: CDR1 MNHEY, CDR2 SVGAGI. The CDR3 loop spans 14 amino acids. The V gene lost 0 bases and the J gene lost 8 bases, with 10 bases spanning the gap. CDR3 sequence: CASSYSVIQEKLFF. In nucleotides, the CDR3 is TGTGCCAGCAGTTACTCGGTGATTCAGGAAAAACTGTTTTTT.

This clonotype was seen ten or more times. The chain uses TRBV6-4 and TRBJ2-3, with 9 bases lining up with TRBD2. Per the germline V gene, CDR1 is MRHNA and CDR2 is SNTAGT. This CDR3 spans 15 amino acids. V was pared by 6 bases and J by 8 bases, with 12 bases of the junction left unmatched. The CDR3 region has the DNA TGTGCCAGCAGCCAGCGGGGGGAAAGGCCCGGTACGCAGTATTTT. This sequence encodes CASSQRGERPGTQYF.

A few counts support this clonotype. CDR3 sequence (DNA): TGCGCCAGCAGCGTGTATCAGGGAGTCCTCTACGAGCAGTACTTC. Residues: CASSVYQGVLYEQYF. The V and J genes are TRBV5-1 and TRBJ2-7; D might be TRBD1 or TRBD2, each matching 5 bases. Per the germline V gene, CDR1 is SGHRS and CDR2 is YFSETQ. The germline V and J ends were trimmed by 4 bases and 3 bases, with 17 bases remaining between them. There are 15 residues in the CDR3.

This clonotype has more than one count but fewer than ten. The rearrangement joins TRBV30 to TRBJ2-7; D remains unclear. The CDR3 is 11 residues long. Per germline, CDR1 GTSNPN and CDR2 SVGIG (reference sequence). The germline V and J ends were trimmed by 6 bases and 1 base, with 7 bases remaining between them. The CDR3 DNA reads TGTGCCTGCGACGGTTCCTACGAGCAGTACTTC. It specifies CACDGSYEQYF.

A remark on this clonotype: An end of the junction does not agree with germline; a read error may underlie this. V is TRBV9 and J is TRBJ2-3; D is unresolved. Germline V CDR1 and CDR2: SGDLS, YYNGEE. The length of the CDR3 is 13 residues. This chain's CDR3 is CASGVASTDTQYF. CDR3 in DNA: TGTGCCAGCGGCGTAGCCAGCACAGATACGCAGTATTTT. The full variable domain, in which reference TRBV9 and TRBJ2-3 provide the parts outside the CDR3, is DSGVTQTPKHLITATGQRVTLRCSPRSGDLSVYWYQQSLDQGLQFLIQYYNGEERAKGNILERFSAQQFPDLHSELNLSSLELGDSALYFCASGVASTDTQYFGPGTRLTVL.

In its sample, this clonotype was seen a few times. This rearrangement joins TRBV7-9 to TRBJ1-2, with 11 nucleotides matching TRBD1. The length of the CDR3 is 13 residues. Trimming took 5 bases from V and 8 from J; bases not matched to a gene: 4. The germline gives CDR1 SEHNR, CDR2 FQNEAQ (reference sequence). The CDR3 sequence: CASSRTGGWGYTF. The CDR3 bases are TGTGCCAGCAGCCGGACAGGGGGCTGGGGCTACACCTTC.

CDR3 DNA sequence: TGCGCCAGCAGACTAGCGGGGGGGGGAGACATTCAGTACTTC. Residues: CASRLAGGGDIQYF. This chain connects TRBV4-1 to TRBJ2-4; TRBD2 matches 13 bases. Germline CDR1 MGHRA, CDR2 YSYEKL. Germline trimming cut 6 bases from V and 8 bases from J; bases unmatched to any gene: 4. The CDR3 totals 14 residues.

This clonotype has at least ten counts. J is TRBJ2-7 and V is TRBV11-3, with D perhaps TRBD2 (6 bases). The V end was cut by 1 base, the J end by 3 bases, with 13 bases between. This CDR3 contains 15 residues. The germline V gene has CDR1 SGHNT and CDR2 YENEEA. The chain's CDR3 is CASSLGDSGYYEQYF. CDR3 sequence (DNA): TGTGCCAGCAGCTTAGGGGACTCGGGTTACTACGAGCAGTACTTC.